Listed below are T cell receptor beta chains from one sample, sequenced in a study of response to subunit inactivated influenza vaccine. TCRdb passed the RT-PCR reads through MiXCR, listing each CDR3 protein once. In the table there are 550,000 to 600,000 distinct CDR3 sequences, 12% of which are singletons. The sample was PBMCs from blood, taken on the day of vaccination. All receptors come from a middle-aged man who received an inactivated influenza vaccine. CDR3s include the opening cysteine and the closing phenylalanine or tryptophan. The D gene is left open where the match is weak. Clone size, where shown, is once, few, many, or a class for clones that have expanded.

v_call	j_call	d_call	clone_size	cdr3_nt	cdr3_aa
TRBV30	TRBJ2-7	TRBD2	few	TGTGCCTGGAGGCCCGGGAGGAGCTCCTACGAGCAGTACTTC	CAWRPGRSSYEQYF
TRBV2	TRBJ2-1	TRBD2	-	TGTGCCAGCAGTCCCCTAGCGGGAGTAGGGTACAATGAGCAGTTCTTC	CASSPLAGVGYNEQFF
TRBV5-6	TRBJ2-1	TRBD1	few	TGTGCCAGCAGCTATGGGACAGGGACCACCTACAATGAGCAGTTCTTC	CASSYGTGTTYNEQFF
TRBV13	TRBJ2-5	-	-	TGTGCCAGCAGCTTTTACCAGGGATGGGGAGAGACCCAGTACTTC	CASSFYQGWGETQYF
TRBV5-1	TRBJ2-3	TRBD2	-	TGCGCCAGCAGCCCCGGGGGGGCACTGTCAGATACGCAGTATTTT	CASSPGGALSDTQYF
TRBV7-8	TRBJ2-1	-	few	TGTGCCAGCAGCTTCATCTACGAGAACAATGAGCAGTTCTTC	CASSFIYENNEQFF
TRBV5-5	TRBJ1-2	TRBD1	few	TGTGCCAGCAGCTTGGGACAGGGATCTTTCCATGGCTACACCTTC	CASSLGQGSFHGYTF
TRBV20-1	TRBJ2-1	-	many	TGCAGTGCCAACACCTCCCCCGCCAGGGATACCCCCGAGCAGTTCTTC	CSANTSPARDTPEQFF
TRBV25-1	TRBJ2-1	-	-	TGTGCCAGCAGTCGTGGCCCGTCCCGCTACAATGAGCAGTTCTTC	CASSRGPSRYNEQFF
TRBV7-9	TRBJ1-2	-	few	TGTGCCAGCAGCTTAGATCCAGGGAGGGGCTACACCTTC	CASSLDPGRGYTF
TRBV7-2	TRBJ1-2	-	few	TGTGCCAGCAGCTTAGTTCCGGGGGCAGCCGGCTACACCTTC	CASSLVPGAAGYTF
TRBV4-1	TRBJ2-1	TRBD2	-	TGCGCCAGCAGCCAAGATCGTACTCTAGCGGGCAATGAGCAGTTCTTC	CASSQDRTLAGNEQFF
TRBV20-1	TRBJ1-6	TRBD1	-	TGCAGTGCGCAAAGGGACAGGGGTTCACCCCTCCACTTT	CSAQRDRGSPLHF
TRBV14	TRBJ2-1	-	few	TGTGCCAGCAGCTCCAGGGGCGGGGCAGGGAATGAGCAGTTCTTC	CASSSRGGAGNEQFF
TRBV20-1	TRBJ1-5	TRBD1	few	TGCAGTGCTGTACCCCGGGGACAGAGCAATCAGCCCCAGCATTTT	CSAVPRGQSNQPQHF
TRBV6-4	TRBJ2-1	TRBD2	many	TGTGCCAGCAGTCAAGGAAGCGGGAGGGCCAATGAGCAGTTCTTC	CASSQGSGRANEQFF
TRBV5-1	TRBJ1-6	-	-	TGCGCCAGCAGCTTGGAGGCCAGGGGTAATTCACCCCTCCACTTT	CASSLEARGNSPLHF
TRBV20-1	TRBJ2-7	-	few	TGCAGTGCTAGAGATCCGGGGTCAGGGGCGACCTACGAGCAGTACTTC	CSARDPGSGATYEQYF
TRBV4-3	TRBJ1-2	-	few	TGCGCCAGCAGCCAAGATCTCTTGGGGGTCTATGGCTACACCTTC	CASSQDLLGVYGYTF
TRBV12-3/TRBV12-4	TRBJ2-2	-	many	TGTGCCAGCAGTTTAGGGCTCAACACCGGGGAGCTGTTTTTT	CASSLGLNTGELFF
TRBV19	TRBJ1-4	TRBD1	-	TGTGCCAGTAGTCCCACGACCTGGCCCGGGACAGGGCTTGAAAAACTGTTTTTT	CASSPTTWPGTGLEKLFF
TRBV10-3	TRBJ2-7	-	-	TGTGCCATCGCACCGTCCGAAGCCCACGAGCAGTACTTC	CAIAPSEAHEQYF
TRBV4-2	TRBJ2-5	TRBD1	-	TGTGCCAGCAGCCAGCTCCCGGGACAGGGGCAAGAGACCCAGTACTTC	CASSQLPGQGQETQYF
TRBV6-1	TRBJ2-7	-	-	TGTGCCAGCAGTATGGCAGGAGGCCAGACCTACGAGCAGTACTTC	CASSMAGGQTYEQYF
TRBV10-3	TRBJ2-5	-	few	TGTGCCATCAGTGAAGTCGGATTCCAAGAGACCCAGTACTTC	CAISEVGFQETQYF
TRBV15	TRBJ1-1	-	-	TGTGCCACCAGCAGCCGACAGGTCAACACTGAAGCTTTCTTT	CATSSRQVNTEAFF